This TCR beta chain was retrieved from a study of cytomegalovirus exposure and HLA in healthy donors. Background on the study: Earlier, some 200 million T cells were analyzed, and some 120 million unique TCR beta sequences were found among them.

This PCR relied on a set of 60 Vbeta primers and 13 Jbeta primers. Clones were sequenced by immunoSEQ multiplex PCR, and TCRdb holds only the in-frame ones, with some missing. Counted here are some 120,000 clones, over 60% occurring once; the ten biggest clones make up around 0.92%. The clonotype comes from a human donor in good health. Sequences were obtained from PBMCs.

The CDR3 spells CASRRGSSGTEAFF. CDR3 DNA: TGTGCCAGCAGAAGAGGCTCCAGCGGCACTGAAGCTTTCTTT. The gene calls are TRBV27 and TRBJ1-1; D is ambiguous. The V and J ends lost 6 bases and 4 bases respectively, with 15 bases between them. Per germline, CDR1 MNHEY and CDR2 SMNVEV (reference sequence). There are 14 residues in the CDR3.